This T cell receptor (beta chain) came from a study of blood T cells in healthy people across ages. The CDR3 contains 14 residues. V was shortened by 0 bases and J by 13 bases, with 13 bases between the two germline ends. A sample-barcoded 5' primer and a J-beta primer mix were used in a second PCR of about 7 to 11 cycles. TCRdb independently ran MiXCR on the 5' RACE reads; one entry per CDR3 protein. In the table there are about 1.7 million distinct CDR3 sequences, about 28% of which are singletons. This clonotype was seen a few times. Its antigen is undetermined. Isolation recovered at least 6.5 million PBMCs from every sample. Study results and caveats: Naive T cell percentage strongly correlated with TCR beta diversity. The CMV status of each donor remained undetermined, and this could have confounded shifts in expanded clonotypes.

The sequence came from a woman between 25 and 40 years old in good health. Material for sequencing was blood. The rearrangement links TRBV12-3 or TRBV12-4 to TRBJ1-6; D unresolved. The CDR3 nucleotides are TGTGCCAGCAGTTTAGCGCTTCACGCCCCCCCCCTCCACTTT. As protein: CASSLALHAPPLHF.